Listed here are 11 T cell receptor beta chains from one sample, sequenced in a study of tissue T cells after allogeneic stem cell transplantation. The protocol was immunoSEQ multiplex PCR, while the TCRdb copy is restricted to in-frame clones and leaves out a portion. Here the sample spans tens of thousands of clones, about three quarters being singletons. Sequenced sample: sorted cells pooled from one or two spleens. The receptors stem from a pool of C57BL/6 mice in good health.

Regarding this clone: Gene names are the mouse ones. CDR3 bases read: TGTGCCAGCAGACACAGGGGGCAGAACACCCAGTAC. It yields the protein CASRHRGQNTQY. The whole CDR3 protein is CASRHRGQNTQYF. The chain is built from TRBV15 and TRBJ2-5, with 9 bases fitting TRBD1. The read is 1 residue too short to cover the CDR3 end, so that end is filled in from the germline J gene. The CDR3 extends over 13 amino acids. The trim removed 6 bases at V and 7 bases at J, leaving 5 bases unmatched. Per the germline V gene, CDR1 is SGHND and CDR2 is FRSKSL.

This clone came up a few times. Gene and germline names: mouse. The CDR3 bases that were read are TGTGCCAGCAGTATAAACTGGGGGGGATATGAACAGTAC. This codes for CASSINWGGYEQY. The full CDR3 is CASSINWGGYEQYF. The chain is built from TRBV19 and TRBJ2-7; TRBD2 aligns across 10 bases. The read halts 1 residue ahead of the CDR3 end, with the missing end drawn from the germline J gene. V was pared by 1 base and J by 4 bases, with 2 bases of the junction left unmatched. From germline, CDR1 is FNHDT and CDR2 SITEND (reference sequence). The CDR3 sequence is 14 residues long.

Points on this clone: An end of the junction differs from the germline gene, which may be a read error. Mouse gene names and germline throughout. Sequencing ends 1 residue short of the CDR3 end; the germline J gene provides the rest. The chain recombines TRBV17 with TRBJ2-7; maybe TRBD2 (6 bases). Germline assignment: CDR1 MNHDT and CDR2 YYDKIL. The CDR3 length is 12 residues. The DNA read from the CDR3 is TGTGCTAGCAGGAGAGGGGACTTTGAACAGTAC. Its protein product is CASRRGDFEQY. The full-length CDR3 reads as CASRRGDFEQYF.

About this clone itself: Gene labels here are mouse ones. The sequence runs out 1 residue before the end of the CDR3; the remainder is reconstructed from the germline J gene. The chain carries TRBV13-3 and TRBJ2-1, with D perhaps matching TRBD1 (5 bases). This CDR3 region has 14 residues. Germline CDR1 reads NNHDY; CDR2 reads SYVADS. Deletions cut 1 base from V and 3 bases from J, with 8 bases between. The CDR3 loop reads CASSDQGLYAEQFF. Incomplete CDR3 DNA: TGTGCCAGCAGTGATCAGGGCCTCTATGCTGAGCAGTTC.

Concerning this clone: Genes here carry mouse names. Read sequence stops 1 residue before the CDR3 end, and the germline J gene provides the missing end. V is TRBV5 and J is TRBJ1-3; perhaps TRBD1 as D (5 bases). V was pared by 5 bases and J by 0 bases, with 8 bases between. The CDR3 runs 14 residues. Germline assignment: CDR1 LGHNA and CDR2 YNLKQL (reference sequence). The CDR3 loop is CASSWTISGNTLYF. Incomplete CDR3 DNA: TGTGCCAGCAGCTGGACAATTTCTGGAAATACGCTCTAT.

As to this clone: Gene names refer to mouse genes. Read data end 1 residue before the CDR3 end; the end is taken from the germline J gene. V usage is TRBV13-3 and J usage is TRBJ1-4; 9 bases are shared with TRBD1. Germline CDR1 is NNHDY and CDR2 is SYVADS. V gave up 2 bases and J gave up 7 bases; unmatched junction bases: 6. The CDR3 extends over 15 amino acids. The CDR3 here is CASSETGGEGERLFF. The sequenced CDR3 bases are TGTGCCAGCAGTGAGACAGGGGGAGAGGGCGAAAGATTATTT.

This clone was found once. Each gene name is a mouse one. Read data end 1 residue before the CDR3 end; the end is taken from the germline J gene. The gene calls are TRBV4 and TRBJ2-3; 11 bases fit TRBD2. V shed 6 bases and J 1 base; nucleotides not matched to a gene: 6. The germline CDR1 and CDR2 sequences are LGHDT and YNNKQL (reference sequence). This CDR3 has 16 amino acids. CDR3 in amino acids: CASSWTGGSGAETLYF. The covered CDR3 bases are TGTGCCAGCAGTTGGACTGGGGGGTCTGGTGCAGAAACGCTGTAT.

To note about this clone: Here the gene names and germline are mouse. Read sequence stops 1 residue before the CDR3 end, and the germline J gene provides the missing end. The rearrangement uses TRBV13-1 and TRBJ2-7; D is unclear. Germline V gene data show CDR1 as NSHNY and CDR2 as SYGAGN. The V end lost 1 base, the J end lost 4 bases, and 3 bases lay between the germline ends. The CDR3 covers 11 residues. The DNA read from the CDR3 is TGTGCCAGCAGTGATATGTATGAACAGTAC. This codes for CASSDMYEQY. The CDR3 in full is CASSDMYEQYF.

Concerning this clone itself: The listed genes are named as in mouse. The CDR3 end is not reached by the read, which stops 1 residue before it; the germline J gene fills it in. This chain joins TRBV13-3 and TRBJ1-6, with 8 bases fitting TRBD1. TRBJ1-6 is flagged as an ORF with uncertain function. From germline, CDR1 is NNHDY and CDR2 SYVADS. The CDR3 consists of 15 residues. V lost 3 bases to trimming and J lost 4 bases; unmatched junction nucleotides: 3. This CDR3 is CASSGTGLYNSPLYF. Incomplete CDR3 DNA: TGTGCCAGCAGTGGGACAGGGCTATATAATTCGCCCCTCTAC.

As regards this clone: Mouse names are used for the genes. The CDR3 end falls 1 residue outside the read, so it is completed with the germline J gene. The chain couples TRBV19 to TRBJ2-3, with 10 bases identical to TRBD2. Germline CDR1 FNHDT, CDR2 SITEND (reference sequence). This CDR3 comprises 16 residues. The V segment lost 2 bases and the J segment 1 base; nucleotides outside the gene matches: 4. The sequenced CDR3 bases are TGTGCCAGCAGTATGCGACTGGGGGGTGGTGCAGAAACGCTGTAT. Its translation: CASSMRLGGGAETLY. The full CDR3 protein reads CASSMRLGGGAETLYF. Variable domain in full (rest from reference TRBV19 and TRBJ2-3): GGIITQTPKFLIGQEGQKLTLKCQQNFNHDTMYWYRQDSGKGLRLIYYSITENDLQKGDLSEGYDASREKKSSFSLTVTSAQKNEMAVFLCASSMRLGGGAETLYFGSGTRLTVL.

In the case of this clone: Any gene name here is a mouse gene name. The read halts 1 residue ahead of the CDR3 end, with the missing end drawn from the germline J gene. The chain couples TRBV12-1 to TRBJ2-3; 8 bases match TRBD2. The J segment lost 4 bases and the V segment lost 2 bases, leaving 4 bases of the junction unmatched. The germline V gene has CDR1 SGHSN and CDR2 HYEKVE. The CDR3 extends over 14 amino acids. The part of the CDR3 DNA that was read is TGTGCCAGCTCTCCTAGACTGGGGACAGAAACGCTGTAT. Its translation is CASSPRLGTETLY. From start to end, the CDR3 is CASSPRLGTETLYF.